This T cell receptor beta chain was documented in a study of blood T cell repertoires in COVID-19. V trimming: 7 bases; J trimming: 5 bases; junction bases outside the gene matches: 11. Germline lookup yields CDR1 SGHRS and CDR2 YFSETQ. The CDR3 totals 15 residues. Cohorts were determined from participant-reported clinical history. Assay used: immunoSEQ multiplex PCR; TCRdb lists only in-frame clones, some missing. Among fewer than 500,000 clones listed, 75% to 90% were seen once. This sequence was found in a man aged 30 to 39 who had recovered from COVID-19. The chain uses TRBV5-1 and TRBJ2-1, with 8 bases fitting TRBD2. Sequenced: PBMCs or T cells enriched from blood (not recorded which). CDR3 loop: CASGPPGLENNEQFF. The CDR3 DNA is TGCGCCAGCGGTCCTCCGGGACTAGAGAACAATGAGCAGTTCTTC.